This TCR beta chain originates from a study of cytomegalovirus exposure and HLA in healthy donors. The PCR contained 60 Vbeta and 13 Jbeta primers. The repertoire was sequenced with immunoSEQ multiplex PCR; TCRdb's copy has only in-frame clones and lacks some. This table has about 210,000 clones, around 78% appearing once. V shed 3 bases, J shed 4 bases, and the junction held 10 bases outside the gene matches. The CDR3 totals 16 residues. The germline gives CDR1 LGHNA, CDR2 YNFKEQ. The chain has TRBV4-2 and TRBJ2-7, with 9 bases fitting TRBD2. The receptor comes from a boy aged 5 to 17 in good health and CMV-seronegative. Sequenced sample: PBMCs. CDR3 nucleotide sequence: TGTGCCAGCAGCCAGTTTAGCGGGAGAACTGTGTACGAGCAGTACTTC. Its translation is CASSQFSGRTVYEQYF.